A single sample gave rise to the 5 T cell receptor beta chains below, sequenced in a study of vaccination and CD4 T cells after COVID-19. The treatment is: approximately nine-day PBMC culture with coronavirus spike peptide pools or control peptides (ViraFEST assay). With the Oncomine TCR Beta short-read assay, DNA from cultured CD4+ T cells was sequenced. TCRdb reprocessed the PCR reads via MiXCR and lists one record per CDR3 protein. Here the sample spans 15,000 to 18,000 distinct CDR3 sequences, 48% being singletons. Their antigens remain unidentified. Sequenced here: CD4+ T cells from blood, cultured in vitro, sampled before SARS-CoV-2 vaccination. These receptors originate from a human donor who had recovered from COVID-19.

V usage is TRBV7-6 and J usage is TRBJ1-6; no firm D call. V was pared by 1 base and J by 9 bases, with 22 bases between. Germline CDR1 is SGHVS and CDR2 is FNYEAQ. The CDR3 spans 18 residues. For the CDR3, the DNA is TGTGCCAGCAGCTTAGGTATCGGCAAATCTCCGCTCGGTTCACCCCTCCACTTT. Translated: CASSLGIGKSPLGSPLHF.

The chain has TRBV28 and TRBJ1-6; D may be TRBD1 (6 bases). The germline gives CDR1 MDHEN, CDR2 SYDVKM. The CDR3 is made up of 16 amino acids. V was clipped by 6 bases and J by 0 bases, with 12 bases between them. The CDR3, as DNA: TGTGCCAGCAGCCCAGACAGGAGCTCCTATAATTCACCCCTCCACTTT. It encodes CASSPDRSSYNSPLHF.

The CDR3 sequence is CASGGSLHEKLFF. CDR3 DNA: TGTGCCAGCGGGGGGTCATTACATGAAAAACTGTTTTTT. The chain carries TRBV7-8 and TRBJ1-4, with a tentative D call TRBD1 (5 bases). Trimming removed 8 bases from V and 6 bases from J, with 13 bases in between. CDR1 is SGHVS, CDR2 FQNEAQ, per germline. The CDR3 length is 13 residues.

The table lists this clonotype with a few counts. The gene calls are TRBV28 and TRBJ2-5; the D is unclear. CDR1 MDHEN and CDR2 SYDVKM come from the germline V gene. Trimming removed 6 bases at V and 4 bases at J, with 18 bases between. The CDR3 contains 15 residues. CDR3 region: CASRFSWRSAETQYF. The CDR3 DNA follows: TGTGCCAGCAGATTCTCGTGGCGAAGCGCAGAGACCCAGTACTTC.

CDR3 bases: TGTGCCAGTAGTTTCAAAAGGCAAGGCGTAGAAGAGACCCAGTACTTC. It is translated as CASSFKRQGVEETQYF. The rearrangement uses TRBV19 and TRBJ2-5, with D uncertain. Germline CDR1 is LNHDA and CDR2 is SQIVND (reference sequence). The germline V and J ends were trimmed by 5 bases and 3 bases, with 19 bases remaining between them. The CDR3 is made up of 16 amino acids.